This T cell receptor (beta chain) was captured in a study of vaccination and CD4 T cells after COVID-19. Germline CDR1 reads DFQATT; CDR2 reads SNEGSKA (reference sequence). V lost 6 bases and J lost 4, with 9 bases in between. This CDR3 region has 11 residues. The sample's treatment: roughly 10-day PBMC culture with coronavirus spike peptide pools or control peptides (ViraFEST assay). Collection of the unexposed donor's CD4+ T cells took place before the COVID-19 pandemic (2011-2018). With the Oncomine TCR Beta short-read assay, DNA from cultured CD4+ T cells was sequenced. Each CDR3 protein gets one entry after TCRdb re-called the PCR reads with MiXCR. This sample has about 9,700 distinct CDR3 sequences, with roughly 42% found just once. This clonotype was seen a few times. Its antigen is undetermined.

The chain joins TRBV20-1 to TRBJ1-2; D unclear. This receptor was obtained from a human donor in good health. What was sequenced was CD4+ T cells from blood, cultured in vitro. The CDR3 spells CSANAGYGYTF. The DNA of the CDR3 is TGCAGTGCAAACGCGGGCTATGGCTACACCTTC.